This passage covers 19 T cell receptor beta chains from one sample sequenced in a study of T-cell memory formation after mild COVID-19. TCRdb re-derived calls from the 5' RACE reads in MiXCR, one entry per CDR3 protein. The table has a few hundred thousand distinct CDR3 sequences, under 25% seen once; the top ten hold approximately 12%. Input material: PBMCs or a T cell subset sorted from them (not recorded which). The source is an adult woman who had mild COVID-19 (a few samples of this study predate the infection). Cell type and time point are not known.

This clonotype has a handful of counts. The chain has TRBV7-9 and TRBJ1-2; perhaps TRBD1 as D (5 bases). This CDR3 spans 15 amino acids. Trimming cost V 1 base and J 0 bases, with 9 bases left between them. CDR1 and CDR2 from the germline V gene are SEHNR and FQNEAQ (reference sequence). CDR3 coding DNA: TGTGCCAGCAGCTTAGGGACATCGGCTAACTATGGCTACACCTTC. Protein product: CASSLGTSANYGYTF.

This clonotype came up a few times. This chain connects TRBV7-9 to TRBJ2-1; no reliable D call. V was clipped by 2 bases and J by 8 bases, with 7 bases between them. Looked up from germline, CDR1 is SEHNR and CDR2 is FQNEAQ (reference sequence). The CDR3 has 12 residues. The CDR3, as DNA: TGTGCCAGCAGCTTAAAAGGGTATGAGCAGTTCTTC. Translation: CASSLKGYEQFF. The full variable domain, with the rest looked up from reference TRBV7-9 and TRBJ2-1, is DTGVSQNPRHKITKRGQNVTFRCDPISEHNRLYWYRQTLGQGPEFLTYFQNEAQLEKSRLLSDRFSAERPKGSFSTLEIQRTEQGDSAMYLCASSLKGYEQFFGPGTRLTVL.

This chain connects TRBV2 to TRBJ2-1, with D possibly being TRBD1 (5 bases). Germline V gives CDR1 SNHLY, CDR2 FYNNEI. V was clipped by 6 bases and J by 5 bases, with 17 bases between them. The CDR3 runs 15 residues. The CDR3 DNA follows: TGTGCCAGCAGGGCAGGGTTATTATTAAACAATGAGCAGTTCTTC. This sequence encodes CASRAGLLLNNEQFF.

This clonotype was detected only a few times. The chain carries TRBV29-1 and TRBJ1-4; D is ambiguous. Trimming took off 4 bases at V and 6 bases at J, with 9 bases between the two ends. Germline CDR1 and CDR2: SQVTM and ANQGSEA. This CDR3 spans 12 amino acids. For the CDR3, the DNA is TGCAGCGTTGGGGCTGATCATGAAAAACTGTTTTTT. Protein: CSVGADHEKLFF.

This rearrangement joins TRBV4-2 to TRBJ2-7; D gene ambiguous. The CDR3 has 13 residues. The V gene lost 1 base and the J gene lost 2 bases, with 6 bases spanning the gap. Germline CDR1 LGHNA, CDR2 YNFKEQ. CDR3 amino acids: CASSQAVAYEQYF. DNA of the CDR3: TGTGCCAGCAGCCAAGCGGTAGCCTACGAGCAGTACTTC.

This clonotype was seen more than once but under ten times. The CDR3 is CASSQAGGLATGELFF. The CDR3 bases are TGCGCCAGCAGCCAAGCGGGGGGGCTGGCCACCGGGGAGCTGTTTTTT. The chain carries TRBV4-1 and TRBJ2-2; 8 positions match TRBD2. The CDR3 contains 16 residues. V trimming: 1 base; J trimming: 4 bases; junction bases outside the gene matches: 5. CDR1 is MGHRA, CDR2 YSYEKL, per germline.

This clonotype has ten or more counts. The rearrangement joins TRBV5-1 to TRBJ2-1; TRBD1 agrees at 8 bases. CDR1 SGHRS and CDR2 YFSETQ come from the germline V gene. The V segment lost 6 bases and the J segment 6 bases; nucleotides outside the gene matches: 14. This CDR3 comprises 16 residues. CDR3 in DNA: TGCGCCAGCACGAAAATTCAGGGGGCGTTGAGCAATGAGCAGTTCTTC. This sequence encodes CASTKIQGALSNEQFF.

CDR3 coding DNA: TGTGCCACCAGTGATACAACGAACACTGAAGCTTTCTTT. Amino acids: CATSDTTNTEAFF. The chain combines TRBV24-1 with TRBJ1-1; no firm D call. The CDR3 spans 13 residues. Trimming shortened V by 3 bases and J by 1 base, and 5 bases separated the two germline ends. CDR1 and CDR2 from the germline V gene are KGHDR and SFDVKD.

This clonotype came up a few times. The chain is built from TRBV7-2 and TRBJ2-1; D uncertain. The CDR3 runs 13 residues. Germline V gene data show CDR1 as SGHTA and CDR2 as FQGNSA. Trimming took off 3 bases at V and 7 bases at J, with 10 bases between the two ends. CDR3 coding DNA: TGTGCCAGCAGCTTCACGGCCCCTAATGAGCAGTTCTTC. Protein: CASSFTAPNEQFF. Full variable domain (missing parts from reference TRBV7-2 and TRBJ2-1): GAGVSQSPSNKVTEKGKDVELRCDPISGHTALYWYRQSLGQGLEFLIYFQGNSAPDKSGLPSDRFSAERTGGSVSTLTIQRTQQEDSAVYLCASSFTAPNEQFFGPGTRLTVL.

Only a few counts were recorded for this clonotype. The rearrangement joins TRBV10-3 to TRBJ2-1; unclear D gene. The CDR3 is 13 residues long. Trimming took 5 bases from V and 0 from J, leaving 5 bases between them. Germline V gene data show CDR1 as ENHRY and CDR2 as SYGVKD. The chain's CDR3 is CAISPRSYNEQFF. For the CDR3, the DNA is TGTGCCATCAGTCCTCGCTCCTACAATGAGCAGTTCTTC.

The chain joins TRBV7-9 to TRBJ2-5; D could derive from TRBD1 or TRBD2 (5 bases each). Germline CDR1 reads SEHNR; CDR2 reads FQNEAQ (reference sequence). CDR3 size: 15 residues. Trimming took 6 bases from V and 3 from J, leaving 17 bases between them. Here the CDR3 DNA reads TGTGCCAGCAGGGGCTCTTGGGGGTTTGAAGAGACCCAGTACTTC. This gives the protein CASRGSWGFEETQYF.

A remark on this clonotype: One end of the junction fails to match germline, which may point to a read error. V and J are TRBV20-1 and TRBJ1-6; 8 bases line up with TRBD1. Germline V gene lookup returns CDR1 DFQATT and CDR2 SNEGSKA (reference sequence). This CDR3 spans 16 amino acids. The CDR3 coding sequence is TGCAGTGCTAGAGATTCATATAGGACAGGGAAGTTGTATAAAGCTTTT. The encoded protein is CSARDSYRTGKLYKAF.

This clonotype turned up a few times. J is TRBJ2-7 and V is TRBV3-1; no reliable D call. Germline V gene lookup returns CDR1 LGHDT and CDR2 YNNKEL (reference sequence). The CDR3 totals 11 residues. V was clipped by 2 bases and J by 4 bases, with 3 bases between them. The CDR3 DNA reads TGTGCCAGCAGCCAAATTTACGAGCAGTACTTC. Translated: CASSQIYEQYF.

The V gene is TRBV19, the J gene TRBJ1-2; perhaps TRBD1 as D (6 bases). Trimming cost V 5 bases and J 3 bases, with 13 bases left between them. This CDR3 has 14 residues. Per germline, CDR1 LNHDA and CDR2 SQIVND (reference sequence). The chain's CDR3 is CASSPGVGDYGYTF. The CDR3 DNA reads TGTGCCAGTAGTCCAGGGGTAGGGGACTATGGCTACACCTTC.

This clonotype was detected many times. This chain joins TRBV5-1 and TRBJ2-1; D may be TRBD1 (6 bases). This CDR3 region has 12 residues. The germline V gene has CDR1 SGHRS and CDR2 YFSETQ. The germline V and J ends were trimmed by 0 bases and 9 bases, with 7 bases remaining between them. CDR3 amino acids: CASSLGTAEQFF. The CDR3 DNA follows: TGCGCCAGCAGCTTGGGGACAGCTGAGCAGTTCTTC. Together with reference TRBV5-1 and TRBJ2-1, the CDR3 gives the full variable domain: KAGVTQTPRYLIKTRGQQVTLSCSPISGHRSVSWYQQTPGQGLQFLFEYFSETQRNKGNFPGRFSGRQFSNSRSEMNVSTLELGDSALYLCASSLGTAEQFFGPGTRLTVL.

This clonotype turned up a few times. The chain combines TRBV12-3 or TRBV12-4 with TRBJ1-2, with D perhaps TRBD1 (5 bases). This CDR3 has 13 residues. Trimming took off 7 bases at V and 4 bases at J, with 13 bases between the two ends. The CDR3 DNA reads TGTGCCAGCACCGCAGACAGTCCCTATGGCTACACCTTC. Protein product: CASTADSPYGYTF.

V gene TRBV5-1 combines with J gene TRBJ1-2; D is ambiguous. Trimming left V 1 base short and J 0 bases short, with 7 bases between. The V gene's germline CDR1 is SGHRS and CDR2 YFSETQ. The CDR3 runs to 14 residues. CDR3 coding DNA: TGCGCCAGCAGCTTGATGCTAGCTAACTATGGCTACACCTTC. Translated, it gives CASSLMLANYGYTF.

This chain links TRBV5-5 with TRBJ1-2; 9 nucleotides match TRBD1. Germline CDR1 reads SGHKS; CDR2 reads YYEKEE (reference sequence). This CDR3 comprises 12 residues. With V trimmed by 4 bases and J by 8 bases, 3 bases remained unmatched. This CDR3 reads CASSGTGRGYTF. In nucleotides, the CDR3 is TGTGCCAGCAGCGGGACAGGGCGCGGCTACACCTTC.

This clonotype was observed a few times. V and J are TRBV19 and TRBJ2-1; D might be TRBD2 (6 bases). This CDR3 is built from 13 residues. V was pared by 9 bases and J by 8 bases, with 17 bases between. Germline CDR1 and CDR2: LNHDA and SQIVND (reference sequence). CDR3: CASAGLTRDEQFF. DNA for the CDR3: TGTGCCAGCGCGGGGTTGACAAGAGATGAGCAGTTCTTC. Based on the CDR3 plus reference TRBV19 and TRBJ2-1, the full variable domain is DGGITQSPKYLFRKEGQNVTLSCEQNLNHDAMYWYRQDPGQGLRLIYYSQIVNDFQKGDIAEGYSVSREKKESFPLTVTSAQKNPTAFYLCASAGLTRDEQFFGPGTRLTVL.